The next 10 T cell receptor beta chains were all read from a single sample in a study of blood T cells in healthy people across ages. Using a J-beta primer mix together with a sample-barcoded 5' primer, a second PCR was run for roughly 6 to 12 cycles. A single record per CDR3 protein comes from TCRdb applying MiXCR to the 5' RACE reads. The sample records about 1.8 million distinct CDR3 sequences, 40% to 55% being singletons. The sequenced material came from blood. All receptors derive from a woman in her forties in good health.

The chain uses TRBV6-2 or TRBV6-3 and TRBJ2-1; D unclear. The V and J ends lost 0 bases and 7 bases respectively, with 10 bases between them. The germline V gene has CDR1 MNHEY and CDR2 SVGEGT. CDR3 size: 14 residues. DNA of the CDR3: TGTGCCAGCAGTTACTCTGGGCTGGAGAATGAGCAGTTCTTC. Translating gives CASSYSGLENEQFF.

The rearrangement links TRBV7-8 to TRBJ1-5, with 7 positions matching TRBD1. In germline, CDR1 is SGHVS, CDR2 FQNEAQ. The CDR3 extends over 15 amino acids. After removal of 7 bases from V and 4 bases from J, the junction contained 10 bases not matched to a gene. The CDR3 coding sequence is TGTGCCAGCACCATAAGCGGGACAGTTAATCAGCCCCAGCATTTT. Amino acid sequence: CASTISGTVNQPQHF.

The chain couples TRBV18 to TRBJ2-7, with D unclear. The tail of the sequence fits TRBJ2-5 better, so the J call may be wrong. CDR3 length: 13 residues. Germline V gives CDR1 KGHSH, CDR2 LQKENI. DNA for the CDR3: TGTGCCAGCTCACCACTGACGACTGAGACCCAGTACTTC. As protein: CASSPLTTETQYF.

V and J are TRBV20-1 and TRBJ2-3; D gene uncertain. Germline CDR1 and CDR2: DFQATT and SNEGSKA (reference sequence). The CDR3 sequence is 14 residues long. With 3 bases removed from V and 0 bases from J, the gap between germline ends came to 10 bases. This CDR3 is CSARTGDSTDTQYF. CDR3 in DNA: TGCAGTGCTAGGACGGGCGATAGCACAGATACGCAGTATTTT.

V is TRBV7-9 and J is TRBJ2-1; 7 bases are shared with TRBD1. The CDR3 spans 15 residues. Germline V CDR1 and CDR2: SEHNR, FQNEAQ (reference sequence). V was clipped by 5 bases and J by 6 bases; unmatched bases: 10. CDR3 sequence reads: CASSIPGQLINEQFF. The CDR3 nucleotides read TGTGCCAGCAGCATCCCGGGACAGCTTATCAATGAGCAGTTCTTC.

This clonotype has just a few counts. The chain links TRBV24-1 to TRBJ2-1, with TRBD2 matching over 15 bases. Trimming removed 4 bases from V and 7 bases from J; junction bases left unmatched: 10. Germline V lookup: CDR1 KGHDR, CDR2 SFDVKD. The CDR3 runs to 18 residues. This CDR3 is CATSDRGLAGGRHNEQFF. CDR3 DNA: TGTGCCACCAGTGACCGGGGACTAGCGGGGGGACGTCATAATGAGCAGTTCTTC.

V gene TRBV2 combines with J gene TRBJ2-1, with TRBD2 matching over 7 bases. From germline, CDR1 is SNHLY and CDR2 FYNNEI. V shed 3 bases, J shed 8 bases, and the junction held 7 bases outside the gene matches. The CDR3 is 14 residues long. The CDR3 sequence: CASSDPGLSYEQFF. CDR3 bases: TGTGCCAGCAGTGACCCGGGACTAAGCTATGAGCAGTTCTTC. The whole variable domain, remainder taken from reference TRBV2 and TRBJ2-1, is EPEVTQTPSHQVTQMGQEVILRCVPISNHLYFYWYRQILGQKVEFLVSFYNNEISEKSEIFDDQFSVERPDGSNFTLKIRSTKLEDSAMYFCASSDPGLSYEQFFGPGTRLTVL.

The CDR3 DNA reads TGTGCCAGCTCACCAGGGGGAAACACCATATATTTT. Protein: CASSPGGNTIYF. The genes are TRBV18 and TRBJ1-3; no clear D. Trimming removed 2 bases from V and 4 bases from J, with 3 bases in between. The CDR3 runs to 12 residues. Germline V gives CDR1 KGHSH, CDR2 LQKENI.

This clonotype appeared a few times. The DNA of the CDR3 is TGTGCCAGCAGCTTAGCGCCGAGGGGGCCCGACTCACCCCTCCACTTT. Its translation: CASSLAPRGPDSPLHF. This chain links TRBV7-2 with TRBJ1-6, with 7 bases that match TRBD1. Germline CDR1 and CDR2: SGHTA and FQGNSA. Unmatched junction bases numbered 9, after V lost 0 bases and J lost 10 bases. This CDR3 is 16 amino acids long.

This clonotype was recorded only once. The chain is built from TRBV6-6 and TRBJ2-1; 10 bases line up with TRBD2. The CDR3 sequence is 17 residues long. Germline V lookup: CDR1 MNHNY, CDR2 SVGAGI (reference sequence). With 8 bases clipped from V and 7 bases from J, the junction kept 17 bases outside the gene matches. In DNA form, the CDR3 reads TGTGCCAGCGGCCCTTCCGTGCTAGCGGGGGCCCGTAATGAGCAGTTCTTC. This translates into CASGPSVLAGARNEQFF.